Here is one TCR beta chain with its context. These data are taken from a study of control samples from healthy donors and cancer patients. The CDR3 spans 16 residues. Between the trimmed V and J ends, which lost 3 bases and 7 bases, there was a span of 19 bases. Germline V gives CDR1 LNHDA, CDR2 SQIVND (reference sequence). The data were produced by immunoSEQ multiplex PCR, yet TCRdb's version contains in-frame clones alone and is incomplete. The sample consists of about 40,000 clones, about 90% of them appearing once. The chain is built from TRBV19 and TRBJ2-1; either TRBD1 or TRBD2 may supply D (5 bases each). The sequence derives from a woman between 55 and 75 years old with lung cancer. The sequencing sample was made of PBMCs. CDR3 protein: CASSMGRLTRRNEQFF. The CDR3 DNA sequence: TGTGCCAGTAGTATGGGACGACTAACCAGGAGGAATGAGCAGTTCTTC.